This paragraph reports one T cell receptor (beta chain). The clone's antigen remains unknown. Per-nucleotide qualities are absent, and no much larger clonotype sits a single base away. These data are taken from a study of T cell changes during pregnancy in multiple sclerosis (dated by TCRdb to about 2019). Study-wide context: The study examined how the T cell repertoire changed over the course of pregnancy in women with multiple sclerosis.

The germline V gene provides CDR1 MNHEY and CDR2 SVGAGI. Measured from the cysteine to the phenylalanine, the CDR3 is 13 residues long. Solely the CDR3 DNA is kept, with 39 bases framed from the first base. Compared with germline, V lacks 0 bases and J lacks 7 bases; bases without a gene match: 3. The library relied on the immunoSEQ multiplex PCR assay. In TCRdb, the immuneACCESS table is reduced to in-frame sequences with V and J assigned. These tables do not hold every clone; where another copy was compared, an unresolved V gene accounts for under half, and the others remain unexplained. Recorded for this sample are roughly 100,000 clones; 91% of them occurred a single time. 1.6% of the sample comes from the top ten.

The clonotype comes from a female donor with multiple sclerosis, enrolled in a pregnancy study. The sequence links TRBV6-5 to TRBJ2-7; TRBD1 aligns with 7 central bases. The material sequenced was peripheral blood, taken before pregnancy. CDR3 region: CASSYSGGGEQYF. The nucleotide sequence reads as follows: TGTGCCAGCAGTTACTCAGGGGGCGGGGAGCAGTACTTC.